Below, one T cell receptor beta chain is given with its context. These data are taken from a study of control samples from healthy donors and cancer patients. With 3 bases clipped from V and 8 bases from J, the junction kept 3 bases outside the gene matches. The CDR3 has 13 residues. CDR1 is SGHRS, CDR2 YFSETQ, per germline. TCRdb's copy holds only in-frame clones and misses some; the assay was immunoSEQ multiplex PCR. The profile shows under 450,000 clones, around 90% of them singletons. The receptor comes from a man between 35 and 55 years old with head and neck cancer. The sample taken for sequencing was PBMCs. The gene calls are TRBV5-1 and TRBJ1-2; 11 bases agree with TRBD1. CDR3 nucleotides: TGCGCCAGCAGCTCGGGACAGGGGGACGGCTACACCTTC. This codes for CASSSGQGDGYTF.